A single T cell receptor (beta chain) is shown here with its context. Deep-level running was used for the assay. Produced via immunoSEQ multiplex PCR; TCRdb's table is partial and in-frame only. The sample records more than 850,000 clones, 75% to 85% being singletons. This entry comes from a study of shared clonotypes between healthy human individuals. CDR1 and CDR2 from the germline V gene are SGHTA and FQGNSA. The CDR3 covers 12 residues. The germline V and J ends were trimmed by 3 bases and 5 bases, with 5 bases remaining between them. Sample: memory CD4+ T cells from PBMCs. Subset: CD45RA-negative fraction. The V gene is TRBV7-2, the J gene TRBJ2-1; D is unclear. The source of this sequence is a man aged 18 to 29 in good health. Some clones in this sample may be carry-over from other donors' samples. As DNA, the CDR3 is TGTGCCAGCAGCTTTCACAACAATGAGCAGTTCTTC. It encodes CASSFHNNEQFF.